The next 27 T cell receptor beta chains were all read from a single sample in a study of blood T cell repertoires in COVID-19. Assay: immunoSEQ multiplex PCR; the TCRdb copy retains only in-frame clones and omits some. The sample carries 250,000 to 350,000 clones, approximately 86% recorded once. The sample comprised peripheral blood. These receptor sequences come from a man in his late teens or twenties with active or convalescent COVID-19.

The chain links TRBV9 to TRBJ2-7; the match to TRBD2 covers 11 bases. The CDR3 has 15 amino acids. CDR1 SGDLS and CDR2 YYNGEE come from the germline V gene. The J segment lost 7 bases and the V segment lost 0 bases, leaving 6 bases of the junction unmatched. The CDR3 DNA follows: TGTGCCAGCAGCGTAGTAGCGGGGGGGCATAGTGAGCAGTACTTC. Protein product: CASSVVAGGHSEQYF.

V gene TRBV6-1 combines with J gene TRBJ2-5, with D perhaps TRBD1 (6 bases). Between the trimmed V and J ends, which lost 3 bases and 10 bases, there was a span of 24 bases. The CDR3 extends over 16 amino acids. Germline V gene sequence: CDR1 MNHNS, CDR2 SASEGT. CDR3 sequence (DNA): TGTGCCAGCAGTGAGCCGGGACACCCCACTGAGGTTGACCAGTACTTC. Its protein is CASSEPGHPTEVDQYF.

This chain links TRBV6-6 with TRBJ1-3; possibly TRBD1 for D (6 bases). The germline V gene encodes CDR1 MNHNY and CDR2 SVGAGI (reference sequence). Trimming shortened V by 7 bases and J by 2 bases, and 9 bases separated the two germline ends. The CDR3 extends over 13 amino acids. The CDR3 loop is CASINRAGNTIYF. CDR3 DNA: TGTGCCAGCATAAACAGGGCTGGAAACACCATATATTTT.

This chain joins TRBV5-3 and TRBJ1-1, with D perhaps matching TRBD1 (5 bases). TRBV5-3 qualifies as an ORF whose function is uncertain. Trimming removed 7 bases from V and 3 bases from J, with 16 bases in between. CDR3 length: 14 residues. The CDR3 here is CARVPDSLDTEAFF. In nucleotides, the CDR3 is TGTGCCAGAGTCCCAGACAGTTTGGACACTGAAGCTTTCTTT.

The chain is built from TRBV19 and TRBJ2-7, with 8 bases fitting TRBD2. Trimming cost V 6 bases and J 2 bases; bases outside gene matches: 6. The CDR3 runs to 14 residues. Germline assignment: CDR1 LNHDA and CDR2 SQIVND (reference sequence). CDR3: CASRAGEIPYEQYF. The CDR3 nucleotides read TGTGCCAGTAGAGCGGGAGAGATTCCCTACGAGCAGTACTTC.

The chain recombines TRBV24-1 with TRBJ2-3; D ambiguous. The V gene lost 1 base and the J gene lost 6 bases, with 4 bases spanning the gap. CDR1 is KGHDR, CDR2 SFDVKD, per germline. CDR3 length: 12 amino acids. The CDR3 here is CATSDFSDTQYF. The CDR3 bases are TGTGCCACCAGTGATTTTTCGGATACGCAGTATTTT.

This clone was detected once. V is TRBV28 and J is TRBJ2-5; TRBD1 matches at 7 bases. The V segment lost 2 bases and the J segment 3 bases; nucleotides outside the gene matches: 6. The CDR3 runs to 15 residues. Germline-derived CDR1 and CDR2 are MDHEN and SYDVKM. CDR3 bases: TGTGCCAGCAGTTTAGCCCGTACAGGGGAAGAGACCCAGTACTTC. It encodes CASSLARTGEETQYF. The full variable domain, in which reference TRBV28 and TRBJ2-5 provide the parts outside the CDR3, is DVKVTQSSRYLVKRTGEKVFLECVQDMDHENMFWYRQDPGLGLRLIYFSYDVKMKEKGDIPEGYSVSREKKERFSLILESASTNQTSMYLCASSLARTGEETQYFGPGTRLLVL.

V usage is TRBV5-6 and J usage is TRBJ1-1, with no clear D. Trimming left V 4 bases short and J 0 bases short, with 7 bases between. This CDR3 contains 13 residues. In germline, CDR1 is SGHDT, CDR2 YYEEEE. The CDR3: CASSHDMNTEAFF. The CDR3 DNA follows: TGTGCCAGCAGCCACGACATGAACACTGAAGCTTTCTTT.

The CDR3 is CASSYRTGESYTF. The CDR3 DNA sequence: TGCGCCAGCAGCTACCGGACAGGGGAGAGCTACACCTTC. The rearrangement joins TRBV4-3 to TRBJ1-2, with TRBD1 matching 9 bases. Germline CDR1 reads LGHNA; CDR2 reads YSLEER. V dropped 5 bases and J dropped 9; count of bases not matched to a gene: 7. This CDR3 has 13 residues.

CDR3 DNA: TGCGCCAGCAGCTTGGGTGGCCGCTCCTACAATGAGCAGTTCTTC. This encodes CASSLGGRSYNEQFF. The rearrangement links TRBV5-1 to TRBJ2-1; D call uncertain. This CDR3 comprises 15 residues. Trimming left V 0 bases short and J 0 bases short, with 7 bases between. The germline CDR1 and CDR2 sequences are SGHRS and YFSETQ. The full variable domain, in which reference TRBV5-1 and TRBJ2-1 provide the parts outside the CDR3, is KAGVTQTPRYLIKTRGQQVTLSCSPISGHRSVSWYQQTPGQGLQFLFEYFSETQRNKGNFPGRFSGRQFSNSRSEMNVSTLELGDSALYLCASSLGGRSYNEQFFGPGTRLTVL.

In its sample, this clone was seen a few times. V and J are TRBV7-2 and TRBJ1-6; D gene ambiguous. Germline V lookup: CDR1 SGHTA, CDR2 FQGNSA. CDR3 length: 14 residues. The V and J ends lost 8 bases and 9 bases respectively, with 17 bases between them. This chain's CDR3 is CASFPGGSGSPLHF. The CDR3 DNA follows: TGTGCCAGCTTCCCCGGCGGCTCCGGTTCACCCCTCCACTTT.

The chain employs TRBV3-1 (or the pseudogene TRBV3-2) and TRBJ1-2, with TRBD1 matching over 7 bases. The CDR3 spans 14 residues. Germline V gene data show CDR1 as LGHDT and CDR2 as YNNKEL (reference sequence). With 1 base clipped from V and 7 bases from J, the junction kept 6 bases outside the gene matches. The CDR3 DNA is TGTGCCAGCAGCCAAGGATGGGACAGCAGTGGCTACACCTTC. Translation: CASSQGWDSSGYTF.

This chain uses TRBV2 with TRBJ2-1; TRBD1 agrees at 8 bases. Trimming removed 11 bases from V and 7 bases from J; junction bases left unmatched: 10. The germline CDR1 and CDR2 sequences are SNHLY and FYNNEI. The CDR3 is 13 residues long. The chain's CDR3 is CAGRGTGNNEQFF. The DNA of the CDR3 is TGTGCCGGACGCGGGACAGGTAATAATGAGCAGTTCTTC.

A few counts support this clone. V usage is TRBV29-1 and J usage is TRBJ1-5, with D possibly being TRBD1 (5 bases). The CDR3 extends over 16 amino acids. The V gene's germline CDR1 is SQVTM and CDR2 ANQGSEA. With 5 bases removed from V and 5 bases from J, the gap between germline ends came to 22 bases. In DNA, the CDR3 is TGCAGCGTTCCTACACTTTCAGAGGGGAGGGATCAGCCCCAGCATTTT. This encodes CSVPTLSEGRDQPQHF.

V is TRBV7-8 and J is TRBJ2-5; 9 nucleotides line up with TRBD1. The germline V gene encodes CDR1 SGHVS and CDR2 FQNEAQ. CDR3 length: 17 residues. Trimming removed 5 bases from V and 5 bases from J; junction bases left unmatched: 15. This CDR3 is CASSPLRDRESYETQYF. The CDR3 DNA reads as TGTGCCAGCAGCCCCCTCCGGGACAGGGAGTCTTATGAGACCCAGTACTTC.

The V and J genes are TRBV18 and TRBJ2-3; D may be TRBD2 (6 bases). In germline, CDR1 is KGHSH, CDR2 LQKENI. The CDR3 is 16 residues long. Trimming left V 4 bases short and J 4 bases short, with 18 bases between. The CDR3 bases are TGTGCCAGCTCACTGTTTGGGGGAGGCTCTGCAGATACGCAGTATTTT. Translation gives CASSLFGGGSADTQYF.

The rearrangement joins TRBV2 to TRBJ2-1; TRBD1 matches at 8 bases. This CDR3 spans 15 amino acids. Germline assignment: CDR1 SNHLY and CDR2 FYNNEI. V was pared by 5 bases and J by 0 bases, with 3 bases of the junction left unmatched. In DNA form, the CDR3 reads TGTGCCAGCAGTTCGGACAGGGCCTCCTACAATGAGCAGTTCTTC. Residues: CASSSDRASYNEQFF.

The chain links TRBV27 to TRBJ2-1, with TRBD2 as a possible D gene (7 bases). CDR1 and CDR2 from the germline V gene are MNHEY and SMNVEV (reference sequence). The CDR3 consists of 17 residues. The germline V and J ends were trimmed by 3 bases and 2 bases, with 17 bases remaining between them. The CDR3 DNA reads as TGTGCCAGCAGTTTCCGCCCGGCGGGGGCCCCCTACAATGAGCAGTTCTTC. Translating gives CASSFRPAGAPYNEQFF.

The chain uses TRBV6-5 and TRBJ2-5, with 10 bases that match TRBD2. Germline V lookup: CDR1 MNHEY, CDR2 SVGAGI. J lost 5 bases, V lost 7 bases, and 7 bases had no gene match. This CDR3 has 14 residues. Written as DNA, the CDR3 is TGTGCCAGCACTATAGCGGGGGGCGCGGAGACCCAGTACTTC. The encoded protein is CASTIAGGAETQYF.

The V and J genes are TRBV6-5 and TRBJ1-5; 9 nucleotides match TRBD1. Germline V lookup: CDR1 MNHEY, CDR2 SVGAGI. The CDR3 runs 14 residues. Trimming took 7 bases from V and 3 from J; bases not matched to a gene: 4. Here the CDR3 reads CASTRQGDNQPQHF. CDR3 sequence (DNA): TGTGCCAGCACCCGACAGGGGGACAATCAGCCCCAGCATTTT.

The J gene is TRBJ2-2, the V gene TRBV28, with 12 positions matching TRBD2. The CDR3 spans 18 residues. The junction had 10 bases not matched to a gene; V was cut back by 4 bases and J by 4 bases. Per the germline V gene, CDR1 is MDHEN and CDR2 is SYDVKM. CDR3 residues: CASSSLPGLAGLTGELFF. CDR3 coding DNA: TGTGCCAGCAGTTCCCTCCCGGGACTAGCGGGTCTCACCGGGGAGCTGTTTTTT. The full variable domain, completed using reference TRBV28 and TRBJ2-2, is DVKVTQSSRYLVKRTGEKVFLECVQDMDHENMFWYRQDPGLGLRLIYFSYDVKMKEKGDIPEGYSVSREKKERFSLILESASTNQTSMYLCASSSLPGLAGLTGELFFGEGSRLTVL.

This sequence joins TRBV6-2 or TRBV6-3 and TRBJ2-7; 13 bases fit TRBD2. Germline V gene data show CDR1 as MNHEY and CDR2 as SVGEGT. J lost 4 bases, V lost 2 bases, and 11 bases had no gene match. The CDR3 consists of 18 residues. Here the CDR3 reads CASSYLTLAGGPDYEQYF. Written as DNA, the CDR3 is TGTGCCAGCAGTTACCTAACACTAGCGGGAGGGCCAGATTACGAGCAGTACTTC.

The rearrangement links TRBV3-1 (or the pseudogene TRBV3-2) to TRBJ1-1, with D maybe TRBD1 (6 bases). The V gene's germline CDR1 is LGHDT and CDR2 YNNKEL (reference sequence). The CDR3 runs to 16 residues. V lost 7 bases and J lost 1, with 19 bases in between. Written as DNA, the CDR3 is TGTGCCAGCACCCGTACACCCTGGACAGCGAACACTGAAGCTTTCTTT. Encoded protein: CASTRTPWTANTEAFF.

The chain employs TRBV5-1 and TRBJ2-3; 7 positions agree with TRBD1. The J segment lost 4 bases and the V segment lost 3 bases, leaving 8 bases of the junction unmatched. The CDR3 is 15 amino acids. The V gene's germline CDR1 is SGHRS and CDR2 YFSETQ. The CDR3 loop is CASSSIQGPSDTQYF. The DNA of the CDR3 is TGCGCCAGCAGCTCCATACAGGGGCCCTCAGATACGCAGTATTTT.

This chain uses TRBV4-3 with TRBJ2-7; 8 positions match TRBD2. Germline CDR1 is LGHNA and CDR2 is YSLEER. The junction had 7 bases not matched to a gene; V was cut back by 1 base and J by 2 bases. CDR3 size: 16 residues. The CDR3 sequence: CASSQARAGATYEQYF. The CDR3 region has the DNA TGCGCCAGCAGCCAAGCTCGAGCGGGGGCCACCTACGAGCAGTACTTC.

The CDR3 nucleotides are TGTGCCAGCAGCCCTCTAGGTAGTTCGGTGAATGAGCAGTTCTTC. Protein sequence: CASSPLGSSVNEQFF. The rearrangement links TRBV7-9 to TRBJ2-1; D gene unclear. CDR1 and CDR2 from the germline V gene are SEHNR and FQNEAQ (reference sequence). Trimming took off 5 bases at V and 7 bases at J, with 18 bases between the two ends. This CDR3 spans 15 amino acids. Supplemented by reference TRBV7-9 and TRBJ2-1, the full variable domain reads DTGVSQNPRHKITKRGQNVTFRCDPISEHNRLYWYRQTLGQGPEFLTYFQNEAQLEKSRLLSDRFSAERPKGSFSTLEIQRTEQGDSAMYLCASSPLGSSVNEQFFGPGTRLTVL.

This clone was seen just once. The rearrangement uses TRBV6-5 and TRBJ2-1; TRBD2 agrees at 11 bases. Germline CDR1 MNHEY, CDR2 SVGAGI. J lost 8 bases, V lost 8 bases, and 8 bases had no gene match. CDR3 length: 14 amino acids. The CDR3 DNA follows: TGTGCCAGCGGCCATAGCGGGGGGGCCTATGAGCAGTTCTTC. Protein product: CASGHSGGAYEQFF.